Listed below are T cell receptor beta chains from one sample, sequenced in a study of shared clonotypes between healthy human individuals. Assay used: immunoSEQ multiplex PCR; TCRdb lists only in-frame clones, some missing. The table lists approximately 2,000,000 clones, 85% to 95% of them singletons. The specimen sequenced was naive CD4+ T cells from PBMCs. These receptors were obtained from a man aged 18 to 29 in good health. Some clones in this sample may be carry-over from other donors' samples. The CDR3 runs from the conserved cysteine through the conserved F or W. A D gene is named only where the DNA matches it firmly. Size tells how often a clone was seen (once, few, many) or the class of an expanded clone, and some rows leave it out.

CDR3aa: CASSPEATEETQYF
CDR3nt: TGCGCCAGCAGCCCCGAAGCGACCGAAGAGACCCAGTACTTC
abundance: NA
d_gene: NA
j_gene: TRBJ2-5
v_gene: TRBV4-3

CDR3aa: CATSRAALSEQFF
CDR3nt: TGTGCCACCAGCAGAGCGGCCCTTAGTGAGCAGTTCTTC
abundance: NA
d_gene: NA
j_gene: TRBJ2-1
v_gene: TRBV15

CDR3aa: CASSTQGGLNEKLFF
CDR3nt: TGTGCCAGCAGCACCCAGGGGGGCCTTAATGAAAAACTGTTTTTT
abundance: NA
d_gene: TRBD1
j_gene: TRBJ1-4
v_gene: TRBV7-2

CDR3aa: CASSQGTGGGIGELFF
CDR3nt: TGTGCCAGTAGTCAAGGGACAGGGGGTGGGATCGGGGAGCTGTTTTTT
abundance: NA
d_gene: TRBD1
j_gene: TRBJ2-2
v_gene: TRBV19

CDR3aa: CASRRVAGASYEQYF
CDR3nt: TGTGCCAGTAGACGCGTAGCGGGAGCATCCTACGAGCAGTACTTC
abundance: NA
d_gene: TRBD2
j_gene: TRBJ2-7
v_gene: TRBV19

CDR3aa: CASSLTRGPYQETQYF
CDR3nt: TGTGCCAGCAGTTTAACCAGGGGACCCTACCAAGAGACCCAGTACTTC
abundance: NA
d_gene: NA
j_gene: TRBJ2-5
v_gene: TRBV27

CDR3aa: CASSPDPGSNGYTF
CDR3nt: TGTGCCAGCAGCCCGGATCCAGGGTCCAATGGCTACACCTTC
abundance: NA
d_gene: NA
j_gene: TRBJ1-2
v_gene: TRBV5-4

CDR3aa: CASTTYTPNNEQFF
CDR3nt: TGTGCCAGCACCACTTACACACCGAACAATGAGCAGTTCTTC
abundance: NA
d_gene: NA
j_gene: TRBJ2-1
v_gene: TRBV27

CDR3aa: CASRAGGASYGYTF
CDR3nt: TGTGCCAGCCGGGCCGGGGGGGCGAGCTATGGCTACACCTTC
abundance: NA
d_gene: NA
j_gene: TRBJ1-2
v_gene: TRBV6-5

CDR3aa: CAWSLKTGGFYEQYF
CDR3nt: TGTGCCTGGAGCCTAAAGACAGGGGGCTTCTACGAGCAGTACTTC
abundance: NA
d_gene: TRBD1
j_gene: TRBJ2-7
v_gene: TRBV30

CDR3aa: CASSFYRGNIQYF
CDR3nt: TGTGCCAGCAGTTTTTACAGGGGGAACATTCAGTACTTC
abundance: NA
d_gene: TRBD1
j_gene: TRBJ2-4
v_gene: TRBV27

CDR3aa: CASSLGTSGRIHEQFF
CDR3nt: TGCGCCAGCAGCTTGGGGACTAGCGGGAGAATCCATGAGCAGTTCTTC
abundance: NA
d_gene: TRBD2
j_gene: TRBJ2-1
v_gene: TRBV5-1

CDR3aa: CASSYMGAKNIQYF
CDR3nt: TGTGCCAGCAGTTATATGGGGGCCAAAAACATTCAGTACTTC
abundance: NA
d_gene: NA
j_gene: TRBJ2-4
v_gene: TRBV6-5

CDR3aa: CASSQDWERNYGYTF
CDR3nt: TGCGCCAGCAGCCAAGATTGGGAACGAAACTATGGCTACACCTTC
abundance: NA
d_gene: NA
j_gene: TRBJ1-2
v_gene: TRBV4-1

CDR3aa: CSVGGHDSYEQYF
CDR3nt: TGCAGCGTTGGGGGACATGACTCCTACGAGCAGTACTTC
abundance: NA
d_gene: NA
j_gene: TRBJ2-7
v_gene: TRBV29-1

CDR3aa: CASSLLAGARSYEQYF
CDR3nt: TGTGCCAGCAGTTTGTTGGCGGGAGCCCGCTCCTACGAGCAGTACTTC
abundance: NA
d_gene: TRBD2
j_gene: TRBJ2-7
v_gene: TRBV6-5

CDR3aa: CASSSRTGEQFF
CDR3nt: TGCGCCAGCAGTTCCAGAACGGGTGAGCAGTTCTTC
abundance: NA
d_gene: NA
j_gene: TRBJ2-1
v_gene: TRBV5-1

CDR3aa: CATSRGLADEQYF
CDR3nt: TGTGCCACCAGCAGAGGACTGGCAGACGAGCAGTACTTC
abundance: NA
d_gene: NA
j_gene: TRBJ2-7
v_gene: TRBV15

CDR3aa: CASSYRQGRGELFF
CDR3nt: TGTGCCAGCAGCTATCGACAGGGCAGGGGGGAGCTGTTTTTT
abundance: NA
d_gene: TRBD1
j_gene: TRBJ2-2
v_gene: TRBV7-7

CDR3aa: CAWSEILNTEAFF
CDR3nt: TGTGCCTGGAGTGAAATTCTGAACACTGAAGCTTTCTTT
abundance: NA
d_gene: NA
j_gene: TRBJ1-1
v_gene: TRBV30

CDR3aa: CASSPQGARGNTIYF
CDR3nt: TGTGCCAGCTCACCACAGGGGGCGCGAGGAAACACCATATATTTT
abundance: NA
d_gene: TRBD1
j_gene: TRBJ1-3
v_gene: TRBV18

CDR3aa: CASRWETQYF
CDR3nt: TGTGCCAGCAGGTGGGAGACCCAGTACTTC
abundance: NA
d_gene: NA
j_gene: TRBJ2-5
v_gene: TRBV27

CDR3aa: CASSLARSGTVTDTQYF
CDR3nt: TGCGCCAGCAGCTTGGCCCGAAGCGGGACCGTCACAGATACGCAGTATTTT
abundance: NA
d_gene: TRBD2
j_gene: TRBJ2-3
v_gene: TRBV5-1

CDR3aa: CASSEGLAGVITDTQYF
CDR3nt: TGTGCCAGCAGCGAGGGGTTAGCGGGAGTGATCACAGATACGCAGTATTTT
abundance: once
d_gene: TRBD2
j_gene: TRBJ2-3
v_gene: TRBV5-4

CDR3aa: CASSPTTHNEQFF
CDR3nt: TGTGCCAGCAGCCCTACTACCCACAATGAGCAGTTCTTC
abundance: NA
d_gene: NA
j_gene: TRBJ2-1
v_gene: TRBV7-9

CDR3aa: CASSLEDASTDTQYF
CDR3nt: TGCGCCAGCAGCTTGGAGGACGCGAGCACAGATACGCAGTATTTT
abundance: NA
d_gene: NA
j_gene: TRBJ2-3
v_gene: TRBV5-1

CDR3aa: CATSRDVGGTEAFF
CDR3nt: TGTGCCACCAGCAGAGATGTAGGGGGCACTGAAGCTTTCTTT
abundance: NA
d_gene: NA
j_gene: TRBJ1-1
v_gene: TRBV15

CDR3aa: CASSLNPSGPADTQYF
CDR3nt: TGCGCCAGCAGCTTGAATCCTAGCGGACCGGCAGATACGCAGTATTTT
abundance: NA
d_gene: TRBD2
j_gene: TRBJ2-3
v_gene: TRBV5-1

CDR3aa: CASSVDGSSYEQYF
CDR3nt: TGTGCCAGCAGCGTGGACGGATCCTCCTACGAGCAGTACTTC
abundance: NA
d_gene: NA
j_gene: TRBJ2-7
v_gene: TRBV9

CDR3aa: CASSIRSLRNQPQHF
CDR3nt: TGTGCCAGTAGTATCAGAAGCTTACGCAATCAGCCCCAGCATTTT
abundance: NA
d_gene: NA
j_gene: TRBJ1-5
v_gene: TRBV19